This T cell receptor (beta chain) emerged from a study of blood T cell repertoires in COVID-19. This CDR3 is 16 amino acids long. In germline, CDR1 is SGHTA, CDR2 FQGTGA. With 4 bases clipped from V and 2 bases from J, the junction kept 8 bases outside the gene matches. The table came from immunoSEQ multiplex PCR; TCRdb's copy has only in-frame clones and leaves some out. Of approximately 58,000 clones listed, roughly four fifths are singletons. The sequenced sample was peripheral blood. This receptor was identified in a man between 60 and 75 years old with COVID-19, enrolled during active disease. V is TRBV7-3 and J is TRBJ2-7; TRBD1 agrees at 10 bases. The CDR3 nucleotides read TGTGCCAGCAGCTCGGGACAGGGGAACCCTCCCTACGAGCAGTACTTC. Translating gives CASSSGQGNPPYEQYF.